Listed here are 28 T cell receptor beta chains from one sample, sequenced in a study of beta chain features in type 1 diabetes. Expressed TCRB transcripts got sequenced, as all isolated RNA was reverse transcribed. The protocol was immunoSEQ multiplex PCR, while the TCRdb copy is restricted to in-frame clones and leaves out a portion. The sample yields about 130,000 clones, around a tenth seen once. The sequenced sample consisted of central memory CD4+ T cells from blood. The source of these receptors is a man younger than 35 in good health.

V and J are TRBV9 and TRBJ1-6; D may be TRBD1 (6 bases). V was shortened by 4 bases and J by 7 bases, with 12 bases between the two germline ends. Germline V gene lookup returns CDR1 SGDLS and CDR2 YYNGEE. The CDR3 extends over 14 amino acids. The CDR3 loop is CASSPRGGNSPLHF. As DNA, the CDR3 is TGTGCCAGCAGCCCGCGTGGGGGCAATTCACCCCTCCACTTT.

This clone was counted between two and nine times. The V call is TRBV10-3, the J call TRBJ2-5; possible D gene TRBD1, 7 bases. Germline lookup yields CDR1 ENHRY and CDR2 SYGVKD. V was clipped by 1 base and J by 5 bases, with 17 bases between them. This CDR3 has 16 residues. The CDR3 region has the DNA TGTGCCATCAGTGAGTTTGTTGGAGGGGGCTATGAGACCCAGTACTTC. It codes for CAISEFVGGGYETQYF.

The sample holds a few counts of this clone. The V and J genes are TRBV5-4 and TRBJ1-2; TRBD1 matches 11 bases. Germline V CDR1 and CDR2: SGHNT, YYREEE (reference sequence). Unmatched junction bases numbered 3, after V lost 0 bases and J lost 5 bases. CDR3 length: 15 amino acids. The CDR3, as DNA: TGTGCCAGCAGCTTGGGGGACAGGGGGGGGTATGGCTACACCTTC. It codes for CASSLGDRGGYGYTF.

This clone has more than one count but fewer than ten. The V call is TRBV25-1, the J call TRBJ2-1, with 11 bases lining up with TRBD1. The germline V gene has CDR1 MGHDK and CDR2 SYGVNS. This CDR3 region has 14 residues. V was clipped by 9 bases and J by 7 bases; unmatched bases: 8. The CDR3 nucleotides read TGTGCCAGTCTCCGGGACAGGGGGACTAATGAGCAGTTCTTC. This sequence encodes CASLRDRGTNEQFF.

This clone was observed a handful of times. The chain combines TRBV7-2 with TRBJ1-4; possible D gene TRBD1, 6 bases. From germline, CDR1 is SGHTA and CDR2 FQGNSA. V lost 3 bases and J lost 5, with 13 bases in between. CDR3 length: 15 residues. The CDR3 region has the DNA TGTGCCAGCAGCTTTACCGCAGGGGTCAATGAAAAACTGTTTTTT. The encoded protein is CASSFTAGVNEKLFF.

This clone was seen a few times. This chain uses TRBV4-2 with TRBJ2-7; D is perhaps TRBD2 (5 bases). The germline V and J ends were trimmed by 6 bases and 5 bases, with 11 bases remaining between them. The CDR3 sequence is 12 residues long. Per germline, CDR1 LGHNA and CDR2 YNFKEQ. The CDR3 region is CASRPRVHEQYF. The CDR3 coding sequence is TGTGCCAGCAGACCGAGGGTCCACGAGCAGTACTTC.

The rearrangement links TRBV5-1 to TRBJ1-2; D gene ambiguous. V dropped 4 bases and J dropped 4 bases, with 5 bases sitting between them. Germline CDR1 and CDR2: SGHRS and YFSETQ. CDR3 size: 11 residues. The CDR3 coding sequence is TGCGCCAGCAGCCCCCGCTATGGCTACACCTTC. Its protein is CASSPRYGYTF.

The J gene is TRBJ2-3, the V gene TRBV4-2; 10 nucleotides agree with TRBD1. With 5 bases clipped from V and 3 bases from J, the junction kept 5 bases outside the gene matches. CDR3 length equals 15 residues. CDR1 is LGHNA and CDR2 is YNFKEQ in the germline V gene. The CDR3 bases are TGTGCCAGCAGCTCGGGACAGGGGCCAACAGATACGCAGTATTTT. It yields the protein CASSSGQGPTDTQYF.

A few counts support this clone. This rearrangement joins TRBV18 to TRBJ1-1, with D tentatively TRBD1 (6 bases). The CDR3 sequence is 15 residues long. The germline gives CDR1 KGHSH, CDR2 LQKENI. Trimming left V 3 bases short and J 0 bases short, with 11 bases between. CDR3 bases: TGTGCCAGCTCACCCGACAGGTGGATGAACACTGAAGCTTTCTTT. Translated, it gives CASSPDRWMNTEAFF. The entire variable domain, with the rest obtained from reference TRBV18 and TRBJ1-1, is as follows: NAGVMQNPRHLVRRRGQEARLRCSPMKGHSHVYWYRQLPEEGLKFMVYLQKENIIDESGMPKERFSAEFPKEGPSILRIQQVVRGDSAAYFCASSPDRWMNTEAFFGQGTRLTVV.

The CDR3 nucleotides read TGTGCCAGCAGTTACGGCGGTGAGATCACTGAAGCTTTCTTT. As protein: CASSYGGEITEAFF. J is TRBJ1-1 and V is TRBV6-6; D unclear. The V end lost 2 bases, the J end lost 4 bases, and 11 bases lay between the germline ends. CDR3 length: 14 amino acids. Germline values: CDR1 MNHNY, CDR2 SVGAGI (reference sequence).

CDR3 loop: CASSLELQETQYF. For the CDR3, the DNA is TGTGCCAGCAGCTTGGAACTCCAAGAGACCCAGTACTTC. V and J are TRBV5-4 and TRBJ2-5; D is ambiguous. Germline CDR1 SGHNT, CDR2 YYREEE (reference sequence). This CDR3 contains 13 residues. V was trimmed by 0 bases and J by 1 base, leaving 4 bases between them.

This clone was found a few times. V is TRBV5-6 and J is TRBJ1-6; 9 nucleotides agree with TRBD1. Unmatched junction bases numbered 4, after V lost 2 bases and J lost 4 bases. Germline assignment: CDR1 SGHDT and CDR2 YYEEEE. The CDR3 is made up of 16 amino acids. In nucleotides, the CDR3 is TGTGCCAGCAGCTTACCCGGACAGGGGTATAATTCACCCCTCCACTTT. It specifies CASSLPGQGYNSPLHF.

This rearrangement joins TRBV6-1 to TRBJ2-5, with 10 bases fitting TRBD1. Germline assignment: CDR1 MNHNS and CDR2 SASEGT. Trimming removed 1 base from V and 6 bases from J; junction bases left unmatched: 8. This CDR3 has 16 residues. The DNA of the CDR3 is TGTGCCAGCAGTGAAGAGTGGGACAGGGGCTGGAAGACCCAGTACTTC. This sequence encodes CASSEEWDRGWKTQYF.

The V gene is TRBV7-7, the J gene TRBJ2-1; unclear D gene. The CDR3 contains 14 residues. CDR1 and CDR2 from the germline V gene are SSHAT and FNYEAQ (reference sequence). Between the trimmed V and J ends, which lost 1 base and 6 bases, there was a span of 10 bases. The CDR3 DNA follows: TGTGCCAGCAGCTTAGATCCGGCTAGCAATGAGCAGTTCTTC. Translating gives CASSLDPASNEQFF.

This clone was seen more than once but under ten times. CDR3 DNA sequence: TGTGCCAGCAGCCCAGGACAGGGGGGCACTGAAGCTTTCTTT. It translates to CASSPGQGGTEAFF. This chain links TRBV7-6 with TRBJ1-1; TRBD1 aligns across 10 bases. V lost 5 bases and J lost 4; bases outside the gene matches: 4. Germline lookup yields CDR1 SGHVS and CDR2 FNYEAQ. CDR3 size: 14 residues.

This clone was counted between two and nine times. The rearrangement uses TRBV19 and TRBJ1-2; 7 nucleotides line up with TRBD1. After removal of 10 bases from V and 4 bases from J, the junction contained 12 bases not matched to a gene. This CDR3 has 14 residues. Germline V gene data show CDR1 as LNHDA and CDR2 as SQIVND (reference sequence). This chain's CDR3 is CATKRTGERYGYTF. CDR3 nucleotide sequence: TGTGCCACAAAACGCACAGGGGAACGCTATGGCTACACCTTC. Full variable domain (outside the CDR3, taken from reference TRBV19 and TRBJ1-2): DGGITQSPKYLFRKEGQNVTLSCEQNLNHDAMYWYRQDPGQGLRLIYYSQIVNDFQKGDIAEGYSVSREKKESFPLTVTSAQKNPTAFYLCATKRTGERYGYTFGSGTRLTVV.

This chain uses TRBV11-2 with TRBJ2-7; 7 nucleotides agree with TRBD2. In germline, CDR1 is SGHAT, CDR2 FQNNGV. J was trimmed by 0 bases and V by 2 bases; bases with no gene match: 4. The CDR3 totals 15 residues. The CDR3 DNA reads TGTGCCAGCAGCTTAAGCGGGGTAAGCTCCTACGAGCAGTACTTC. Translated, it gives CASSLSGVSSYEQYF.

This clone has only a few counts. This CDR3 reads CASSRTSGGAQDTQYF. In DNA, the CDR3 is TGTGCCAGCAGCCGGACTAGCGGGGGGGCACAGGATACGCAGTATTTT. The chain carries TRBV7-2 and TRBJ2-3, with 15 positions matching TRBD2. Looked up from germline, CDR1 is SGHTA and CDR2 is FQGNSA. With V trimmed by 5 bases and J by 6 bases, 6 bases remained unmatched. The CDR3 extends over 16 amino acids.

The chain joins TRBV4-1 to TRBJ2-6; D remains unclear. V lost 1 base, J lost 0 bases, and 4 bases lay in between. The CDR3 totals 15 residues. Germline CDR1 is MGHRA and CDR2 is YSYEKL. In DNA form, the CDR3 reads TGCGCCAGCAGCCAAGTCAGCTCTGGGGCCAACGTCCTGACTTTC. This codes for CASSQVSSGANVLTF.

The chain combines TRBV5-1 with TRBJ2-5, with TRBD2 identical over 9 bases. Trimming took 7 bases from V and 4 from J; bases not matched to a gene: 8. There are 14 residues in the CDR3. The germline gives CDR1 SGHRS, CDR2 YFSETQ. CDR3 in amino acids: CASAGGGGGETQYF. In nucleotides, the CDR3 is TGCGCCAGCGCTGGAGGCGGGGGGGGAGAGACCCAGTACTTC.

This clone was counted a few times. The chain uses TRBV19 and TRBJ1-1; no clear D. CDR3 length: 13 residues. V lost 5 bases and J 0 bases, leaving 7 bases between the germline ends. CDR1 is LNHDA, CDR2 SQIVND, per germline (reference sequence). The CDR3 DNA reads as TGTGCCAGTAGTGAGTCCCTGAACACTGAAGCTTTCTTT. Translation: CASSESLNTEAFF.

This rearrangement joins TRBV19 to TRBJ2-7; the D gene is possibly TRBD1 (6 bases). With 7 bases removed from V and 4 bases from J, the gap between germline ends came to 14 bases. The CDR3 runs 13 residues. Per germline, CDR1 LNHDA and CDR2 SQIVND (reference sequence). CDR3 in DNA: TGTGCCAGTAAGGACAGCCGGTTGTACGAGCAGTACTTC. As protein: CASKDSRLYEQYF.

The table lists this clone with many counts. The chain recombines TRBV27 with TRBJ2-3; TRBD2 might be the D (6 bases). This CDR3 has 16 residues. The V gene lost 6 bases and the J gene lost 4 bases, with 20 bases spanning the gap. Germline values: CDR1 MNHEY, CDR2 SMNVEV (reference sequence). CDR3 sequence (DNA): TGTGCCAGCAGCCAACCGGGACTGTCTTTTGCAGATACGCAGTATTTT. This codes for CASSQPGLSFADTQYF.

The chain carries TRBV5-4 and TRBJ1-4; the D gene is possibly TRBD1 (5 bases). This CDR3 has 13 residues. Germline V gives CDR1 SGHNT, CDR2 YYREEE (reference sequence). The ends were cut back, 4 bases at V and 8 bases at J, with 12 bases in the middle. Here the CDR3 reads CASSVTRDEKLFF. CDR3 bases: TGTGCCAGCAGCGTAACGCGGGACGAAAAACTGTTTTTT.

There are a few counts of this clone. V is TRBV6-5 and J is TRBJ2-4; 8 nucleotides line up with TRBD1. The CDR3 runs 14 residues. CDR1 MNHEY and CDR2 SVGAGI come from the germline V gene. Germline trimming cut 5 bases from V and 6 bases from J; bases unmatched to any gene: 6. The CDR3 reads CASSPQGAGNIQYF. The CDR3 nucleotides read TGTGCCAGCAGTCCCCAGGGGGCGGGAAACATTCAGTACTTC.

This clone was observed a few times. The chain employs TRBV5-4 and TRBJ2-7; TRBD2 aligns across 8 bases. V was pared by 4 bases and J by 4 bases, with 7 bases of the junction left unmatched. This CDR3 comprises 14 residues. Looked up from germline, CDR1 is SGHNT and CDR2 is YYREEE (reference sequence). CDR3: CASSPGLDRYEQYF. In DNA form, the CDR3 reads TGTGCCAGCAGCCCGGGACTAGATCGATACGAGCAGTACTTC.

This chain joins TRBV4-3 and TRBJ1-4; 9 bases agree with TRBD1. Per germline, CDR1 LGHNA and CDR2 YSLEER. The V gene end was trimmed by 4 bases and the J gene end by 8 bases; junction bases not matched to a gene: 8. The length of the CDR3 is 15 residues. The chain's CDR3 is CASSRSRDRDEKLFF. CDR3 bases: TGCGCCAGCAGCCGGTCCCGGGACAGGGACGAAAAACTGTTTTTT.

This clone was seen more than once but under ten times. This chain uses TRBV30 with TRBJ2-3, with D possibly being TRBD2 (6 bases). V was shortened by 7 bases and J by 0 bases, with 11 bases between the two germline ends. This CDR3 is built from 13 residues. Looked up from germline, CDR1 is GTSNPN and CDR2 is SVGIG (reference sequence). The chain's CDR3 is CAFLALSTDTQYF. CDR3 nucleotide sequence: TGTGCCTTCCTAGCGCTTAGCACAGATACGCAGTATTTT. Based on the CDR3 plus reference TRBV30 and TRBJ2-3, the full variable domain is SQTIHQWPATLVQPVGSPLSLECTVEGTSNPNLYWYRQAAGRGLQLLFYSVGIGQISSEVPQNLSASRPQDRQFILSSKKLLLSDSGFYLCAFLALSTDTQYFGPGTRLTVL.